This T cell receptor (beta chain) stems from a study of blood T cell repertoires in COVID-19 (dated by TCRdb to about 2020). With regard to the full study: Samples from collaborators originated in the United States, Italy and Spain and spanned both the acute and convalescent phases of COVID-19. The prospective study material was composed of cDNA or gDNA derived from T cells, B-cell-depleted T cells, or PBMCs. Deeply sampled blood TCRbeta repertoires from subjects exposed to, actively infected with, or recovered from COVID-19 were included in the dataset. The repertoires were made available in a free public database intended to serve as a resource for research on the immune response to SARS-CoV-2. The samples were drawn from two sources: the first 160 participants of the ongoing ImmuneRACE study, and some 1,300 subjects contributed by 6 global collaborators. Nearly every sample came with metadata listing a de-identified subject ID, COVID-19 status, age in years and sex. Where available, HLA class I and class II types were taken from metadata supplied by the sample provider and were not determined by assay-based typing. The investigation overall reported the following: The quantity of clinical and demographic metadata differed by source and by participant and was supplied without curation.

The immunoSEQ Assay, a bias-controlled multiplex PCR, was used to amplify TCRbeta CDR3 regions from genomic DNA. As for how the authors treated the data: Within the assay, amplification of reference gene primers was used to estimate how many nucleated cells each sample contained. To quantify the absolute abundance of each unique TCRbeta CDR3 rearrangement, sequence reads were collapsed and filtered. For each sample, productive Simpson clonality was calculated by taking the square root of Simpson's diversity index across productive rearrangements. TCRdb holds this immuneACCESS table with in-frame rearrangements only. Some clones are missing; in checked studies, unresolved V genes explain under half, and the rest has no known cause. V and J calls and clone size follow that table, whereas D and trimming were derived from the DNA. The sample table holds almost 95,000 clones, of which around nine tenths were seen once. 15% to 20% of the sample is in the top ten clones.

On this clone itself: This receptor's antigen is unknown. Base qualities are not at hand, and no much larger clone is one base apart.

Looking up the germline V gene yields CDR1 SGDLS and CDR2 YYNGEE. The CDR3, from cysteine to phenylalanine, totals 15 residues. The kept DNA is CDR3 alone, 45 bases in frame from the first base. For this chain, trimming is 2 bases at the V end and 2 bases at the J end, and the number of junction bases without a gene match is 5. One collaborating source in Seattle enrolled patients while the patients were actively infected and followed the patients over time throughout the course of disease. Each collaborating institution followed its own protocols to collect whole blood in K2EDTA tubes. For TCRbeta analysis, collaborator samples were shipped as frozen whole blood, as isolated PBMCs, or as DNA extracted from either sample type.

This receptor was identified in a woman in her fifties or sixties with COVID-19, enrolled during active disease. Sequenced material: peripheral blood. The chain was built from TRBV9 and TRBJ2-3; 7 bases in the junction line up with TRBD2. The CDR3 region: CASSVGTTSTDTQYF. The DNA sequence is TGTGCCAGCAGCGTGGGGACTACCTCCACAGATACGCAGTATTTT.